A selection of T cell receptor beta chains follows, all from one sample in a study of identical twins. One entry per CDR3 protein, called by TCRdb with MiXCR from the 5' RACE reads. Of 750,000 to 950,000 distinct CDR3 sequences detected, about 12% appear once; the ten largest clones hold around 1.5%. The sample was also linked to a second study, of yellow fever vaccine responses in identical twins.

Specimen: PBMCs. The receptor source for this set is a young woman in good health. CDR3s include the opening cysteine and the closing phenylalanine or tryptophan. The order of the fields is CDR3 DNA, CDR3 protein, V gene, J gene, clone size, D gene. A D gene is named only where the DNA matches it firmly. Clone sizes are given selectively: once, few, many, or a class where the clone is expanded.

CDR3 DNA: TGTGCCAGCTCCGGGACACCTAGCAATCAGCCCCAGCATTTT
CDR3 protein: CASSGTPSNQPQHF
V gene: TRBV18
J gene: TRBJ1-5
clone size: -
D gene: -

CDR3 DNA: TGTGCCAGCAGTTACACGACAGGGGGCGATTCACCCCTCCACTTT
CDR3 protein: CASSYTTGGDSPLHF
V gene: TRBV6-5
J gene: TRBJ1-6
clone size: -
D gene: TRBD1

CDR3 DNA: TGTGCCAGCACCCCTGGGGGAGCGATTTACGAGCAGTACTTC
CDR3 protein: CASTPGGAIYEQYF
V gene: TRBV12-3/TRBV12-4
J gene: TRBJ2-7
clone size: few
D gene: -

CDR3 DNA: TGCAGTGCTAGACTAGCGGCGAGCTCCTATAATTCACCCCTCCACTTT
CDR3 protein: CSARLAASSYNSPLHF
V gene: TRBV20-1
J gene: TRBJ1-6
clone size: many
D gene: -

CDR3 DNA: TGTGCCAGCAGCCGGGTTGGGAATAGCAATCAGCCCCAGCATTTT
CDR3 protein: CASSRVGNSNQPQHF
V gene: TRBV7-9
J gene: TRBJ1-5
clone size: few
D gene: -

CDR3 DNA: TGTGCCAGCATGGGCGGGAGACTTGAGCAGTTCTTC
CDR3 protein: CASMGGRLEQFF
V gene: TRBV2
J gene: TRBJ2-1
clone size: -
D gene: TRBD2

CDR3 DNA: TGTGCCAGCACCCTAGGTGGGGGGACTATAATCTATGGCTACACCTTC
CDR3 protein: CASTLGGGTIIYGYTF
V gene: TRBV4-2
J gene: TRBJ1-2
clone size: -
D gene: -

CDR3 DNA: TGTGCCAGTAGTACCTCACCAGGACCGAACACCGGGGAGCTGTTTTTT
CDR3 protein: CASSTSPGPNTGELFF
V gene: TRBV19
J gene: TRBJ2-2
clone size: few
D gene: -

CDR3 DNA: TGTGCCATCAGTCCTAGCGGGGGTGACTACAATGAGCAGTTCTTC
CDR3 protein: CAISPSGGDYNEQFF
V gene: TRBV10-3
J gene: TRBJ2-1
clone size: -
D gene: TRBD2

CDR3 DNA: TGCAGTGCTAACACGATTAATCAGCCCCAGCATTTT
CDR3 protein: CSANTINQPQHF
V gene: TRBV20-1
J gene: TRBJ1-5
clone size: -
D gene: -

CDR3 DNA: TGCGCCAGCAGTGACAGGGGTGGAACCGGGGAGCTGTTTTTT
CDR3 protein: CASSDRGGTGELFF
V gene: TRBV10-1
J gene: TRBJ2-2
clone size: few
D gene: -

CDR3 DNA: TGTGCCAGCAGCCGACCGGGAGTGGGGTCCACCGGGGAGCTGTTTTTT
CDR3 protein: CASSRPGVGSTGELFF
V gene: TRBV12-3/TRBV12-4
J gene: TRBJ2-2
clone size: few
D gene: -

CDR3 DNA: TGTGCCAGCAGCTTAGAAATGAACACTGAAGCTTTCTTT
CDR3 protein: CASSLEMNTEAFF
V gene: TRBV7-9
J gene: TRBJ1-1
clone size: many
D gene: -

CDR3 DNA: TGTGCCAGCTCAATCGGGGCCGTCCAAGAGACCCAGTACTTC
CDR3 protein: CASSIGAVQETQYF
V gene: TRBV18
J gene: TRBJ2-5
clone size: -
D gene: -

CDR3 DNA: TGTGCCAGCAGTTTTGGCCCCTTGGTCTCTCGAGGGGGGGACCTGAACACTGAAGCTTTCTTT
CDR3 protein: CASSFGPLVSRGGDLNTEAFF
V gene: TRBV12-3/TRBV12-4
J gene: TRBJ1-1
clone size: many
D gene: -

CDR3 DNA: TGCAGTGCTAGATCCGCCGGCTACACCTTC
CDR3 protein: CSARSAGYTF
V gene: TRBV20-1
J gene: TRBJ1-2
clone size: few
D gene: -

CDR3 DNA: TGTGCCAGCAGCATCGAGAGTGGAGGGGTCTACGAGCAGTACTTC
CDR3 protein: CASSIESGGVYEQYF
V gene: TRBV12-3/TRBV12-4
J gene: TRBJ2-7
clone size: few
D gene: -

CDR3 DNA: TGTGCCAGCAGTGAAGAGGGCTATTTTTTCGACAATGAGCAGTTCTTC
CDR3 protein: CASSEEGYFFDNEQFF
V gene: TRBV6-1
J gene: TRBJ2-1
clone size: few
D gene: -

CDR3 DNA: TGTGCCAGCAGAGGGCTAGCGGTACAAGAGACCCAGTACTTC
CDR3 protein: CASRGLAVQETQYF
V gene: TRBV6-1
J gene: TRBJ2-5
clone size: -
D gene: TRBD2

CDR3 DNA: TGCAGTGCCCCCGGGCAGACGAACACTGAAGCTTTCTTT
CDR3 protein: CSAPGQTNTEAFF
V gene: TRBV20-1
J gene: TRBJ1-1
clone size: few
D gene: -

CDR3 DNA: TGTGCCAGCCAGAGGGGGAGCGGAAACATTCAGTACTTC
CDR3 protein: CASQRGSGNIQYF
V gene: TRBV5-6
J gene: TRBJ2-4
clone size: -
D gene: -

CDR3 DNA: TGTGCCATCAGTGAAACCGGGACGGACAATTCACCCCTCCACTTT
CDR3 protein: CAISETGTDNSPLHF
V gene: TRBV10-3
J gene: TRBJ1-6
clone size: -
D gene: -

CDR3 DNA: TGTGCCACCAGCAGTCAAAACAGGGGGTCCCAAGAGACCCAGTACTTC
CDR3 protein: CATSSQNRGSQETQYF
V gene: TRBV15
J gene: TRBJ2-5
clone size: -
D gene: TRBD1

CDR3 DNA: TGCGCCAGCGCACAGGGGATAAGCACAGATACGCAGTATTTT
CDR3 protein: CASAQGISTDTQYF
V gene: TRBV5-1
J gene: TRBJ2-3
clone size: many
D gene: TRBD1

CDR3 DNA: TGTGCCAGCAGTTACTCGAGAGTTTTGGTCTTC
CDR3 protein: CASSYSRVLVF
V gene: TRBV6-2/TRBV6-3
J gene: TRBJ2-1
clone size: few
D gene: -

CDR3 DNA: TGTGCCACCAGTGACCCGGACAGGTCACAAGAGACCCAGTACTTC
CDR3 protein: CATSDPDRSQETQYF
V gene: TRBV24-1
J gene: TRBJ2-5
clone size: many
D gene: TRBD1

CDR3 DNA: TGCGCCAGCAGCCAAGCTGAGGGGGGTCCCTACGAGCAGTACTTC
CDR3 protein: CASSQAEGGPYEQYF
V gene: TRBV4-1
J gene: TRBJ2-7
clone size: few
D gene: -

CDR3 DNA: TGTGCCACCAGCAGAGATAATTCAGGGAACTATGGCTACACCTTC
CDR3 protein: CATSRDNSGNYGYTF
V gene: TRBV15
J gene: TRBJ1-2
clone size: many
D gene: -

CDR3 DNA: TGTGCCAGCAGCTTAGTTCCAGCTAGCGGGATCAACACCGGGGAGCTGTTTTTT
CDR3 protein: CASSLVPASGINTGELFF
V gene: TRBV11-1
J gene: TRBJ2-2
clone size: few
D gene: TRBD2

CDR3 DNA: TGTGCCAGCACCATAAGCCCCAGGGAAAGCGGGATACGTTCCGGGGAGCTGTTTTTT
CDR3 protein: CASTISPRESGIRSGELFF
V gene: TRBV6-1
J gene: TRBJ2-2
clone size: few
D gene: TRBD2

CDR3 DNA: TGTGCCAGCAGTCCAGGACAGGGTCTTGGGGCCAACGTCCTGACTTTC
CDR3 protein: CASSPGQGLGANVLTF
V gene: TRBV12-3/TRBV12-4
J gene: TRBJ2-6
clone size: -
D gene: TRBD1

CDR3 DNA: TGTGCCTGCAGCCCATATCAGGGACAGGGGGCCTCCTACGAGCAGTACTTC
CDR3 protein: CACSPYQGQGASYEQYF
V gene: TRBV3-1
J gene: TRBJ2-7
clone size: -
D gene: TRBD1

CDR3 DNA: TGTGCCAGCAGCTTCGCCGGAGAGCAGTACTTC
CDR3 protein: CASSFAGEQYF
V gene: TRBV7-9
J gene: TRBJ2-7
clone size: many
D gene: -

CDR3 DNA: TGTGCCAGCTCCAGGGGGCCACACGAGCAGTACTTC
CDR3 protein: CASSRGPHEQYF
V gene: TRBV27
J gene: TRBJ2-7
clone size: -
D gene: TRBD1

CDR3 DNA: TGCGCCAGCAGCTTGGGAGGGACAGGGTACCACGAGCAGTACTTC
CDR3 protein: CASSLGGTGYHEQYF
V gene: TRBV5-1
J gene: TRBJ2-7
clone size: few
D gene: TRBD1